The 5 T cell receptor beta chains below come from one sample, sequenced in a study of PD-1 blockade in classical Hodgkin lymphoma. Assay: immunoSEQ multiplex PCR; the TCRdb copy retains only in-frame clones and omits some. The top ten clones hold 5% to 6.5% of a sample with approximately 41,000 clones, about 88% of them seen once. All patients relapsed after autologous stem cell transplantation, and brentuximab vedotin exposure varied. Sequences were derived from peripheral blood mononuclear cells (PBMCs), sampled before the second cycle of nivolumab. The receptor set was obtained from a human donor with classical Hodgkin lymphoma.

With respect to this clone: The sample carries other DNA sequences with the same CDR3. V and J are TRBV6-6 and TRBJ2-1, with no clear D. The length of the CDR3 is 12 residues. Germline lookup yields CDR1 MNHNY and CDR2 SVGAGI (reference sequence). V dropped 6 bases and J dropped 4 bases, with 7 bases sitting between them. CDR3 loop: CASSRPYNEQFF. The CDR3 bases are TGTGCCAGCAGCCGACCATACAATGAGCAGTTCTTC.

V usage is TRBV4-1 and J usage is TRBJ1-5; no reliable D call. The V end was cut by 0 bases, the J end by 6 bases, with 12 bases between. The V gene's germline CDR1 is MGHRA and CDR2 YSYEKL. CDR3 size: 15 residues. The CDR3 here is CASSQDYPPGQPQHF. The CDR3 bases are TGCGCCAGCAGCCAAGATTACCCCCCCGGTCAGCCCCAGCATTTT.

The chain recombines TRBV9 with TRBJ2-3, with 13 bases aligning to TRBD2. J was trimmed by 5 bases and V by 3 bases; bases with no gene match: 6. Per germline, CDR1 SGDLS and CDR2 YYNGEE. The CDR3 contains 16 residues. DNA of the CDR3: TGTGCCAGCAGCGAAACTAGCGGGAGGGCTGTAGATACGCAGTATTTT. Encoded protein: CASSETSGRAVDTQYF. The full variable domain, in which reference TRBV9 and TRBJ2-3 provide the parts outside the CDR3, is DSGVTQTPKHLITATGQRVTLRCSPRSGDLSVYWYQQSLDQGLQFLIQYYNGEERAKGNILERFSAQQFPDLHSELNLSSLELGDSALYFCASSETSGRAVDTQYFGPGTRLTVL.

A note on this clone: A junction end diverges from the germline sequence, so it may reflect a read error. The genes are TRBV5-1 and TRBJ2-7; TRBD1 agrees at 10 bases. Per germline, CDR1 SGHRS and CDR2 YFSETQ. The CDR3 loop spans 15 amino acids. The CDR3 is CASSIGQGGWGEQYF. In nucleotides, the CDR3 is TGTGCCAGCAGCATCGGACAGGGGGGCTGGGGCGAGCAGTACTTC.

This chain joins TRBV5-1 and TRBJ2-7, with a possible D match to TRBD1 (6 bases). This CDR3 is 13 amino acids long. With 3 bases removed from V and 6 bases from J, the gap between germline ends came to 13 bases. The germline V gene encodes CDR1 SGHRS and CDR2 YFSETQ. DNA of the CDR3: TGCGCCAGCAGCTCCTTACAGGGAAGCGAGCAGTACTTC. Translating it yields CASSSLQGSEQYF. The variable domain in full, with the rest retrieved from reference TRBV5-1 and TRBJ2-7, is KAGVTQTPRYLIKTRGQQVTLSCSPISGHRSVSWYQQTPGQGLQFLFEYFSETQRNKGNFPGRFSGRQFSNSRSEMNVSTLELGDSALYLCASSSLQGSEQYFGPGTRLTVT.